This TCR beta chain was profiled in a study of cytomegalovirus exposure and HLA in healthy donors. Study observations and caveats: The investigators catalogued 164 TCR beta chains as cytomegalovirus-associated. Published work reported that the classifier diagnosed cytomegalovirus status with high specificity and sensitivity. Subsequent analysis of the 100 to 150 validation repertoires found a tendency for first-cohort TCR clusters to co-occur.

The roughly 120-subject validation cohort, separate from the approximately 670-subject first cohort, included the donors. With respect to this clone: The antigen remains undetermined.

TCRdb keeps only in-frame clones here, not all; method: immunoSEQ multiplex PCR. The sample lists about 240,000 clones; about 86% were seen once. Germline CDR1 is LNHNV and CDR2 is YYDKDF (reference sequence). V shed 1 base and J shed 0 bases, with 10 bases lying between them. There are 15 residues in the CDR3. V is TRBV15 and J is TRBJ2-7, with D possibly being TRBD2 (5 bases). The source material was PBMCs. The sequence derives from a man aged 18 to 29 in good health and CMV-seronegative. The CDR3 DNA follows: TGTGCCACCAGCAGAGGGTGGGAGAGCTCCTACGAGCAGTACTTC. This gives the protein CATSRGWESSYEQYF.